These 10 T cell receptor beta chains share one sample of origin, sequenced in a study of blood T cell repertoires in COVID-19. Data came from immunoSEQ multiplex PCR; TCRdb stores just in-frame clones and leaves some out. Counted here are around 450,000 clones, about 85% occurring once; the ten biggest clones make up nearly 2%. The sample was PBMCs or T cells enriched from blood (not recorded which). The receptors derive from a woman aged 18-29 years with acute COVID-19.

This clone was observed once. CDR3 loop: CASSLTANGYTF. The CDR3 bases are TGTGCCAGCAGTTTAACAGCTAATGGCTACACCTTC. The chain has TRBV12-3 or TRBV12-4 and TRBJ1-2, with D uncertain. V was trimmed by 2 bases and J by 6 bases, leaving 7 bases between them. The CDR3 covers 12 residues.

The genes are TRBV28 and TRBJ2-5; TRBD2 matches at 11 bases. The CDR3 has 15 amino acids. J gave up 2 bases and V 5 bases, and 4 bases lay outside the gene matches. Germline V gene sequence: CDR1 MDHEN, CDR2 SYDVKM. CDR3 loop: CASSSSGGVQETQYF. The CDR3 DNA follows: TGTGCCAGCAGTAGTAGCGGGGGGGTACAAGAGACCCAGTACTTC.

The chain combines TRBV19 with TRBJ2-7; 7 bases line up with TRBD1. Trimming took 5 bases from V and 4 from J; bases not matched to a gene: 8. Per germline, CDR1 LNHDA and CDR2 SQIVND (reference sequence). This CDR3 contains 14 residues. The CDR3, as DNA: TGTGCCAGTAGTCATGGGGACAGCCGTTACGAGCAGTACTTC. This sequence encodes CASSHGDSRYEQYF.

The chain uses TRBV4-3 and TRBJ2-1; possible D gene TRBD2, 5 bases. V was trimmed by 2 bases and J by 1 base, leaving 18 bases between them. CDR3 size: 18 residues. Germline assignment: CDR1 LGHNA and CDR2 YSLEER. The CDR3, as DNA: TGCGCCAGCAGCCAATCCTCTAGCCTCGGCCCATCCTACAATGAGCAGTTCTTC. Protein sequence: CASSQSSSLGPSYNEQFF.

This chain uses TRBV3-1 (or the pseudogene TRBV3-2) with TRBJ1-5; D remains unclear. From germline, CDR1 is LGHDT and CDR2 YNNKEL (reference sequence). This CDR3 spans 14 amino acids. The ends were cut back, 1 base at V and 6 bases at J, with 10 bases in the middle. The DNA of the CDR3 is TGTGCCAGCAGCCAAGCCCGTACCGGTCAGCCCCAGCATTTT. Translating gives CASSQARTGQPQHF.

The J gene is TRBJ2-1, the V gene TRBV28, with 7 bases lining up with TRBD2. Germline CDR1 MDHEN, CDR2 SYDVKM. The CDR3 is 14 residues long. V shed 7 bases and J 9 bases; nucleotides not matched to a gene: 12. The DNA of the CDR3 is TGTGCCAGCAAAACCCGCGGGAGCTTTGGTGAGCAGTTCTTC. Its protein is CASKTRGSFGEQFF.

The V and J genes are TRBV10-3 and TRBJ2-3; 7 bases agree with TRBD2. Germline assignment: CDR1 ENHRY and CDR2 SYGVKD. The CDR3 has 15 residues. V was clipped by 6 bases and J by 3 bases; unmatched bases: 9. The DNA of the CDR3 is TGTGCCATCAGCCTCCGGGGAGGGCCAACAGATACGCAGTATTTT. It codes for CAISLRGGPTDTQYF.

The rearrangement links TRBV27 to TRBJ2-3, with D perhaps matching TRBD2 (7 bases). The CDR3 runs 15 residues. Germline values: CDR1 MNHEY, CDR2 SMNVEV (reference sequence). Trimming took 4 bases from V and 4 from J, leaving 15 bases between them. CDR3 amino acids: CASSSEGGGADTQYF. As DNA, the CDR3 is TGTGCCAGCAGTTCGGAGGGGGGAGGGGCAGATACGCAGTATTTT.

The chain carries TRBV7-9 and TRBJ1-1; the match to TRBD1 covers 9 bases. CDR3 length: 15 residues. The germline V gene encodes CDR1 SEHNR and CDR2 FQNEAQ (reference sequence). V was clipped by 5 bases and J by 4 bases; unmatched bases: 8. CDR3 sequence reads: CASSEGTGRGTEAFF. In DNA, the CDR3 is TGTGCCAGCAGCGAGGGGACAGGGAGGGGCACTGAAGCTTTCTTT.

In its sample, this clone was seen a few times. Here the CDR3 reads CASSPRQGPVYGYTF. CDR3 in DNA: TGTGCCAGCTCACCACGACAGGGCCCTGTCTATGGCTACACCTTC. V is TRBV18 and J is TRBJ1-2, with TRBD1 matching 7 bases. Germline V gives CDR1 KGHSH, CDR2 LQKENI. V trimming: 1 base; J trimming: 4 bases; junction bases outside the gene matches: 6. This CDR3 has 15 residues.